This T cell receptor (beta chain) was identified in a study of beta chain features in type 1 diabetes. About the study: Cell yields, gender and age were similar in healthy donors and patients. Overall study findings and caveats: PCR might favor shorter templates, but any such skew would affect patients and controls equally. Shortening that was moderate but significant affected the TCRB CDR3s of Type 1 diabetes patients in all four CD4+ subsets. Insertion counts at VDJ junctions were lower in type 1 diabetes patients, who also showed more deletions there.

Reverse transcribing all isolated RNA meant expressed TCRB transcripts were sequenced. Profiling relied on immunoSEQ multiplex PCR, and the TCRdb table lists in-frame clones only, not all of them. Of nearly 350,000 clones listed, approximately 9.9% are singletons. A word on this clone: What it binds is unknown.

CD45RO/CCR7/CD25/CD127/CD95/CD27 separated CD4+ naive, central memory, regulatory and stem cell-like memory cells by sorting. This CDR3 spans 14 amino acids. Trimming pared 6 bases from V and 5 bases from J, leaving 16 bases between. The germline V gene has CDR1 MNHEY and CDR2 SVGAGI. This TCR was recovered from a man aged 25-40 years with type 1 diabetes. The gene calls are TRBV6-5 and TRBJ2-5; D could derive from TRBD1 or TRBD2 (6 bases each). The sequenced material came from central memory CD4+ T cells from blood. CDR3 sequence reads: CASRPGQTRETQYF. DNA for the CDR3: TGTGCCAGCAGGCCTGGACAGACTAGGGAGACCCAGTACTTC.